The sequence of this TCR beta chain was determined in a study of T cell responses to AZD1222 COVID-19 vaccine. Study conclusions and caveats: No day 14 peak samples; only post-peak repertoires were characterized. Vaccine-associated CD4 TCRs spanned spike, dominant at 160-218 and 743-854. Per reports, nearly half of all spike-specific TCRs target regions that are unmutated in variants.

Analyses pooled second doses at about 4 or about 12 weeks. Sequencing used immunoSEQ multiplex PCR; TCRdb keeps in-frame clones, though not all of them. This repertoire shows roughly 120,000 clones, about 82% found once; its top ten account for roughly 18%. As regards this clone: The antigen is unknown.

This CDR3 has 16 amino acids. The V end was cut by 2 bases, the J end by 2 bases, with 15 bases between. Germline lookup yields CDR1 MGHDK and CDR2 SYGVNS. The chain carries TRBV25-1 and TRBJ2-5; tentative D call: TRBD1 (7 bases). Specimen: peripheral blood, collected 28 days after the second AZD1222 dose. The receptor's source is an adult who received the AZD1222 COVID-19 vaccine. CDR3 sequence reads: CASSEGVAGGQETQYF. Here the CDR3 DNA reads TGTGCCAGCAGTGAAGGAGTGGCAGGGGGGCAAGAGACCCAGTACTTC.